Below are 8 T cell receptor beta chains sequenced from a single sample in a study of CD8+ T cells in alopecia areata. cDNA serving as the sequencing template came from extracted, reverse transcribed RNA. The assay was immunoSEQ multiplex PCR, and TCRdb's table has in-frame clones only and misses some. The table includes 100,000 to 150,000 clones, around 61% detected once. The specimen sequenced was CD4+ T cells sorted from blood. The source of these receptors is a human donor in good health.

The chain combines TRBV18 with TRBJ1-5; D remains unclear. Germline loops: CDR1 KGHSH, CDR2 LQKENI. CDR3 length: 14 residues. Trimming pared 10 bases from V and 4 bases from J, leaving 17 bases between. The CDR3 nucleotides read TGTGCCAACTCCCCGGACGCGGGGAATCAGCCCCAGCATTTT. Protein sequence: CANSPDAGNQPQHF.

The chain recombines TRBV30 with TRBJ1-1; no clear D. Per germline, CDR1 GTSNPN and CDR2 SVGIG (reference sequence). The germline V and J ends were trimmed by 0 bases and 1 base, with 9 bases remaining between them. The CDR3 extends over 14 amino acids. CDR3 sequence (DNA): TGTGCCTGGAGTGTCCAGGTCCCGAACACTGAAGCTTTCTTT. Translation gives CAWSVQVPNTEAFF.

J is TRBJ1-2 and V is TRBV27; D is possibly TRBD1 (5 bases). Trimming stripped 7 bases from V and 7 bases from J, with 19 bases between. This CDR3 region has 14 residues. Germline values: CDR1 MNHEY, CDR2 SMNVEV (reference sequence). CDR3 DNA sequence: TGTGCCAGCATGGCGGGGGGTCAGGTTCGTGGCTACACCTTC. Protein product: CASMAGGQVRGYTF.

This chain connects TRBV30 to TRBJ2-7; the D is unclear. CDR3 size: 11 residues. The V gene's germline CDR1 is GTSNPN and CDR2 SVGIG (reference sequence). The ends were cut back, 3 bases at V and 7 bases at J, with 10 bases in the middle. The CDR3 DNA reads as TGTGCCTGGAGAACCGAGGAGGAGCAGTACTTC. Translating gives CAWRTEEEQYF. Full variable domain (outside the CDR3, taken from reference TRBV30 and TRBJ2-7): SQTIHQWPATLVQPVGSPLSLECTVEGTSNPNLYWYRQAAGRGLQLLFYSVGIGQISSEVPQNLSASRPQDRQFILSSKKLLLSDSGFYLCAWRTEEEQYFGPGTRLTVT.

V is TRBV7-9 and J is TRBJ1-2; possibly TRBD1 for D (6 bases). This CDR3 has 13 amino acids. Germline V gene data show CDR1 as SEHNR and CDR2 as FQNEAQ (reference sequence). The CDR3 spells CAPEGELRDGYTF. The CDR3 DNA is TGTGCGCCAGAGGGGGAATTGAGGGATGGCTACACCTTC.

The rearrangement uses TRBV7-2 and TRBJ2-3; no firm D call. Trimming took 2 bases from V and 5 from J, leaving 5 bases between them. The CDR3 has 12 amino acids. Germline loops: CDR1 SGHTA, CDR2 FQGNSA. The CDR3 loop is CASSLTVDTQYF. The CDR3 DNA is TGTGCCAGCAGCTTAACCGTAGATACGCAGTATTTT.

The rearrangement links TRBV11-2 to TRBJ2-5; either TRBD1 or TRBD2 may fit D (5 bases each). The V end was cut by 2 bases, the J end by 2 bases, with 15 bases between. Germline V gene data show CDR1 as SGHAT and CDR2 as FQNNGV. CDR3 length equals 16 residues. The CDR3 loop reads CASSLSRGGRQETQYF. The DNA for the CDR3 is TGTGCCAGCAGCTTATCTAGGGGTGGGAGACAAGAGACCCAGTACTTC.

This clone was picked up a small number of times. This chain connects TRBV7-8 to TRBJ2-1; D might be TRBD2 (6 bases). Germline loops: CDR1 SGHVS, CDR2 FQNEAQ. The CDR3 contains 15 residues. The V end lost 1 base, the J end lost 9 bases, and 16 bases lay between the germline ends. The CDR3 region is CASSLVVTSWAEQFF. The CDR3, as DNA: TGTGCCAGCAGCTTAGTTGTAACTAGCTGGGCTGAGCAGTTCTTC.